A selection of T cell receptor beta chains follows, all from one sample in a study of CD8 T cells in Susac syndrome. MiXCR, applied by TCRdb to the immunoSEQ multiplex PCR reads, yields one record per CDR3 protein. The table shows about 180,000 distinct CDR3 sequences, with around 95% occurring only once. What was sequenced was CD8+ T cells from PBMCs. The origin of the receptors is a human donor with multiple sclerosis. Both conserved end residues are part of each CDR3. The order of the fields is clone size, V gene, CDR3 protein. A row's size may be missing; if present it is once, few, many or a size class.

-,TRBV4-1,CASSPRISTDTQYF
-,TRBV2,CASIGASYEQYF
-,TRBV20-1,CSAGRTSGSPEGSSYNEQFF
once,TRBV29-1,CSVEGRSTYEQYF
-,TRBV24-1,CATSDPARGNEQFF
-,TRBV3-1,CASSPLAGALETQYF
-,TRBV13,CASSLVSRGSTYNEQFF
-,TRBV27,CASSPDRGRGETQYF
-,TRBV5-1,CASSDPTGVVNTEAFF
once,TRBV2,CAIRGLNTEAFF
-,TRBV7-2,CASSLVVGTDTQYF
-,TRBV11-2,CASSLLALDTGELFF
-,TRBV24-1,CATSSGRTTEQFF
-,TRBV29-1,CSVDILGVGYEQYF
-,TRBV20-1,CSAPGRSASGYPGELFF
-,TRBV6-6,CASRPGQPSEGYTF
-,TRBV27,CASSYLAGGQDEQFF
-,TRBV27,CASTFGAGAYEQYF
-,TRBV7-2,CASSPSGGAVDTQYF
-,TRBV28,CASSFRREITGELFF
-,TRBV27,CASREGRISGANVLTF
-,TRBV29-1,CSARTGGYGYTF
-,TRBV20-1,CSANPETGKGDTEAFF
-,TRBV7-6,CASSLEVGPIGQPQHF
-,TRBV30,CAWSTRTRPYYEQYF
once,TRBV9,CASSVSGGFDYEQYF
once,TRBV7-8,CASSPRAGTAYGYTF
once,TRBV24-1,CATSDWGGASYEQYF
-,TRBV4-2,CASSQPDRGGFTEAFF
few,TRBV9,CASSVSGNTEAFF
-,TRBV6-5,CASSYSTGVQPQHF
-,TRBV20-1,CSAPDRGFWNTEAFF
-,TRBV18,CASSTRDRRETQYF
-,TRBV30,CAWSVGAHYEQYF
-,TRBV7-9,CASSYGGYGYTF
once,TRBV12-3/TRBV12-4,CASSPGTGFNEQYF
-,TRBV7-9,CASSLSNSPLHF
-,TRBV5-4,CASSLRGIGNGYTF
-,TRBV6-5,CASSYSGQGYEQYF
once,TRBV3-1,CASSPGWTESRLNTEAFF
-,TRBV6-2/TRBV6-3,CASSSPPLGVWYEQYF
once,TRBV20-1,CSARETSFQTQYF
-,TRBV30,CAWSPQLGRASYEQYF
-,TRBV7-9,CASSSRFGGPVGYEQFF
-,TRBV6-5,CASRIRPDVDEQFF
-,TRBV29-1,CSVEPGGRGTEAFF
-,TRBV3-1,CASSAEREIPYEQYF
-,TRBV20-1,CSASTGGYTF
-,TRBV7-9,CASSLPRQVTSGSPNEQFF
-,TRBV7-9,CASSSGTSVALYTGELFF